Listed below are T cell receptor beta chains from one sample, sequenced in a study of blood T cell repertoires in COVID-19. Method: immunoSEQ multiplex PCR; TCRdb's copy keeps in-frame clones and lacks some. The sample gives approximately 300,000 clones, around 90% of which show up once; 4.5% to 5.5% is in the top ten. Sequences were obtained from PBMCs or T cells enriched from blood (not recorded which). The receptor source for this set is a man aged 55 to 69 who had recovered from COVID-19. Both conserved end residues are part of each CDR3. D genes are given only for firm matches. Size tells how often a clone was seen (once, few, many) or the class of an expanded clone, and some rows leave it out.

CDR3 protein: CASSFTGGYQETQYF; CDR3 DNA: TGTGCCAGCAGCTTCACAGGAGGGTACCAAGAGACCCAGTACTTC; clone size: -; V gene: TRBV11-3; J gene: TRBJ2-5; D gene: -
CDR3 protein: CASSPRQGGRETQYF; CDR3 DNA: TGTGCCAGCAGCCCAAGACAGGGGGGTCGGGAGACCCAGTACTTC; clone size: -; V gene: TRBV3-1/TRBV3-2; J gene: TRBJ2-5; D gene: TRBD1
CDR3 protein: CASSLTPSGGQETQYF; CDR3 DNA: TGTGCCAGCAGCTTAACGCCTAGCGGGGGACAAGAGACCCAGTACTTC; clone size: -; V gene: TRBV7-3; J gene: TRBJ2-5; D gene: TRBD2
CDR3 protein: CASSPIPSQPQHF; CDR3 DNA: TGTGCCAGCAGCCCCATCCCCAGTCAGCCCCAGCATTTT; clone size: -; V gene: TRBV12-3/TRBV12-4; J gene: TRBJ1-5; D gene: -
CDR3 protein: CASSLGASGRTGPGANVLTF; CDR3 DNA: TGTGCCAGCAGTTTGGGGGCTAGCGGGAGAACTGGGCCTGGGGCCAACGTCCTGACTTTC; clone size: -; V gene: TRBV28; J gene: TRBJ2-6; D gene: TRBD2
CDR3 protein: CASNEDEQFF; CDR3 DNA: TGTGCCAGCAACGAGGATGAGCAGTTCTTC; clone size: -; V gene: TRBV2; J gene: TRBJ2-1; D gene: -
CDR3 protein: CASSLSSGGNTGELFF; CDR3 DNA: TGTGCCAGCAGCTTATCATCCGGGGGAAACACCGGGGAGCTGTTTTTT; clone size: -; V gene: TRBV7-2; J gene: TRBJ2-2; D gene: -
CDR3 protein: CASSERGQPNTEAFF; CDR3 DNA: TGCGCCAGCAGTGAGCGGGGACAGCCCAACACTGAAGCTTTCTTT; clone size: once; V gene: TRBV10-2; J gene: TRBJ1-1; D gene: TRBD1
CDR3 protein: CATSESGNTEAFF; CDR3 DNA: TGTGCCACCAGTGAGAGCGGTAACACTGAAGCTTTCTTT; clone size: few; V gene: TRBV24-1; J gene: TRBJ1-1; D gene: -
CDR3 protein: CASSDRGTTEAFF; CDR3 DNA: TGTGCCAGCAGTGACAGGGGGACCACTGAAGCTTTCTTT; clone size: -; V gene: TRBV28; J gene: TRBJ1-1; D gene: TRBD1
CDR3 protein: CATSDSTGSNIQPQHF; CDR3 DNA: TGTGCCACCAGTGATTCGACAGGGTCGAATATTCAGCCCCAGCATTTT; clone size: -; V gene: TRBV24-1; J gene: TRBJ1-5; D gene: TRBD1
CDR3 protein: CASSLAVREGGEQFF; CDR3 DNA: TGTGCCAGCAGCTTAGCTGTGCGGGAGGGCGGTGAGCAGTTCTTC; clone size: -; V gene: TRBV7-2; J gene: TRBJ2-1; D gene: TRBD2
CDR3 protein: CATSAPGTGNTGELFF; CDR3 DNA: TGTGCCACCAGTGCCCCCGGGACAGGGAATACCGGGGAGCTGTTTTTT; clone size: -; V gene: TRBV24-1; J gene: TRBJ2-2; D gene: TRBD1
CDR3 protein: CASRAGTVNEKLFF; CDR3 DNA: TGTGCCAGCAGGGCGGGGACAGTTAATGAAAAACTGTTTTTT; clone size: -; V gene: TRBV6-5; J gene: TRBJ1-4; D gene: TRBD1
CDR3 protein: CASSTTGTSGTGELFF; CDR3 DNA: TGTGCCAGCAGCACTACTGGGACTAGCGGCACCGGGGAGCTGTTTTTT; clone size: -; V gene: TRBV7-2; J gene: TRBJ2-2; D gene: TRBD2
CDR3 protein: CASSQTGGFTNYGYTF; CDR3 DNA: TGTGCCAGCAGCCAGACAGGGGGTTTTACTAACTATGGCTACACCTTC; clone size: -; V gene: TRBV11-2; J gene: TRBJ1-2; D gene: TRBD1
CDR3 protein: CASSTGTGTLETQYF; CDR3 DNA: TGTGCCAGCAGCACCGGGACAGGGACTTTAGAGACCCAGTACTTC; clone size: -; V gene: TRBV9; J gene: TRBJ2-5; D gene: TRBD1
CDR3 protein: CATSESGTGGTGELFF; CDR3 DNA: TGTGCCACCAGTGAGTCCGGGACAGGGGGCACCGGGGAGCTGTTTTTT; clone size: -; V gene: TRBV24-1; J gene: TRBJ2-2; D gene: TRBD1
CDR3 protein: CASSLRGTGMGVGIDEAFF; CDR3 DNA: TGTGCCAGCAGCCTGAGGGGGACAGGGATGGGTGTTGGTATTGATGAAGCTTTCTTT; clone size: -; V gene: TRBV2; J gene: TRBJ1-1; D gene: TRBD1
CDR3 protein: CASSRQATNEKLFF; CDR3 DNA: TGCGCCAGCAGCCGACAGGCAACTAATGAAAAACTGTTTTTT; clone size: -; V gene: TRBV5-1; J gene: TRBJ1-4; D gene: -
CDR3 protein: CASSQDWGRETQYF; CDR3 DNA: TGTGCCAGCAGCCAAGATTGGGGGAGGGAGACCCAGTACTTC; clone size: -; V gene: TRBV14; J gene: TRBJ2-5; D gene: -
CDR3 protein: CASSYPPGLATGELFF; CDR3 DNA: TGTGCCAGCAGTTACCCTCCGGGACTTGCCACCGGGGAGCTGTTTTTT; clone size: -; V gene: TRBV9; J gene: TRBJ2-2; D gene: -
CDR3 protein: CASSSTGRAGELFF; CDR3 DNA: TGCGCCAGCAGCTCGACAGGCAGGGCCGGGGAGCTGTTTTTT; clone size: -; V gene: TRBV5-1; J gene: TRBJ2-2; D gene: -
CDR3 protein: CASSLSGKGTGELFF; CDR3 DNA: TGCGCCAGCAGCTTAAGCGGGAAAGGCACCGGGGAGCTGTTTTTT; clone size: -; V gene: TRBV5-1; J gene: TRBJ2-2; D gene: TRBD2
CDR3 protein: CASSRGQGINQPQHF; CDR3 DNA: TGTGCCAGCAGCCGGGGACAGGGGATTAATCAGCCCCAGCATTTT; clone size: once; V gene: TRBV6-5; J gene: TRBJ1-5; D gene: TRBD1
CDR3 protein: CASSGTEIDQPQHF; CDR3 DNA: TGTGCCAGCAGTGGGACAGAAATCGATCAGCCCCAGCATTTT; clone size: -; V gene: TRBV27; J gene: TRBJ1-5; D gene: TRBD1
CDR3 protein: CASSLAVGANVLTF; CDR3 DNA: TGTGCCAGCAGCTTAGCCGTTGGGGCCAACGTCCTGACTTTC; clone size: once; V gene: TRBV7-9; J gene: TRBJ2-6; D gene: -